This T cell receptor beta chain was identified in a study of blood T cell repertoires in COVID-19. Here immunoSEQ multiplex PCR was the method, and the copy in TCRdb shows in-frame clones only, minus some. The sample lists 350,000 or so clones; approximately 90% were seen once. Seattle's cohort entered during active infection and was followed longitudinally. The CDR3 runs 13 residues. Trimming cost V 0 bases and J 11 bases, with 11 bases left between them. Germline V gene sequence: CDR1 ENHRY, CDR2 SYGVKD. The TCR sequence derives from a woman in her thirties with COVID-19, enrolled during active disease. The chain combines TRBV10-3 with TRBJ2-1; a possible D gene is TRBD2 (6 bases). The sequenced material came from peripheral blood. CDR3 region: CAISESLEGQQFF. The CDR3 DNA follows: TGTGCCATCAGTGAGTCGTTGGAGGGACAGCAGTTCTTC.